A selection of T cell receptor beta chains follows, all from one sample in a study of CD4 T cells in relation to SARS-CoV-2 and coronaviruses. Sequencing used immunoSEQ multiplex PCR; TCRdb keeps in-frame clones, though not all of them. The table lists around 15,000 clones, about 82% of them singletons. These TCRs are of unknown antigen specificity. The sequencing input was CD4+ T cells from PBMCs, cultured in vitro. The receptors here all came from a human donor in good health. Each CDR3 is given with its conserved first and last residue. D genes are given only for firm matches. Some rows have no size entry. The others give once, few or many, or a class for an expanded clone.

clone_size	d_call	v_call	j_call	cdr3_aa	cdr3_nt
.	TRBD1	TRBV28	TRBJ1-1	CASSPGTGGRYTEAFF	TGTGCCAGCAGTCCCGGGACAGGGGGGCGGTACACTGAAGCTTTCTTT
few	TRBD1	TRBV10-3	TRBJ1-1	CAIRAFIRQGETEAFF	TGTGCCATCAGAGCCTTTATAAGACAGGGTGAAACTGAAGCTTTCTTT
.	.	TRBV30	TRBJ2-3	CAWSASGGDTDTQYF	TGTGCCTGGAGTGCCAGCGGAGGGGACACAGATACGCAGTATTTT
.	.	TRBV28	TRBJ1-4	CASSSAGTNEKLFF	TGTGCCAGCAGTTCCGCCGGTACTAATGAAAAACTGTTTTTT
once	TRBD2	TRBV18	TRBJ2-3	CASSPPVGGSLEVTDTQYF	TGTGCCAGCTCACCACCGGTAGGCGGGAGCTTAGAAGTCACAGATACGCAGTATTTT
medium-sized	.	TRBV5-5	TRBJ1-1	CASSLPMNTEAFF	TGTGCCAGCAGCCTACCTATGAACACTGAAGCTTTCTTT
.	.	TRBV10-3	TRBJ2-2	CAISESNTGELFF	TGTGCCATCAGTGAGTCGAACACCGGGGAGCTGTTTTTT
.	.	TRBV18	TRBJ2-4	CASSPRGGPKNIQYF	TGTGCCAGCTCACCGCGGGGCGGACCCAAAAACATTCAGTACTTC
.	.	TRBV30	TRBJ2-1	CAWSRKLAGTNEQFF	TGTGCCTGGAGTCGAAAGTTGGCGGGAACTAATGAGCAGTTCTTC
.	TRBD2	TRBV19	TRBJ2-3	CASSSFSGRAGDTQYF	TGTGCCAGTAGTTCGTTTAGCGGGAGGGCCGGAGATACGCAGTATTTT
.	.	TRBV30	TRBJ1-3	CAWSAPPDRGNTIYF	TGTGCCTGGAGTGCCCCCCCCGACAGAGGAAACACCATATATTTT
.	.	TRBV4-1	TRBJ1-1	CASSQDLSERPNTEAFF	TGCGCCAGCAGCCAAGATTTATCGGAGCGGCCGAACACTGAAGCTTTCTTT
.	TRBD1	TRBV3-1/TRBV3-2	TRBJ1-1	CASSPTGGVAEAFF	TGTGCCAGCAGCCCGACAGGGGGCGTTGCAGAAGCTTTCTTT
few	TRBD1	TRBV6-1	TRBJ1-6	CASSDDDRGHNSPLHF	TGTGCCAGCAGTGATGACGACAGGGGGCATAATTCACCCCTCCACTTT
.	.	TRBV9	TRBJ2-1	CASSVGGILTEQFF	TGTGCCAGCAGCGTAGGAGGGATCCTGACTGAGCAGTTCTTC
.	TRBD1	TRBV18	TRBJ1-4	CASSPRQGPNEKLFF	TGTGCCAGCTCACCAAGACAGGGACCTAATGAAAAACTGTTTTTT
.	.	TRBV3-1/TRBV3-2	TRBJ1-1	CASSQAGDKAFF	TGTGCCAGCAGCCAAGCGGGTGATAAAGCTTTCTTT
.	TRBD2	TRBV27	TRBJ2-1	CASSFQTSGYNEQFF	TGTGCCAGCAGTTTTCAGACTAGCGGATACAATGAGCAGTTCTTC
.	.	TRBV12-3/TRBV12-4	TRBJ1-3	CASSQSIGNTIYF	TGTGCCAGCAGCCAGTCCATTGGAAACACCATATATTTT
few	.	TRBV29-1	TRBJ1-2	CSVALTANYGYTF	TGCAGCGTGGCCCTGACAGCTAACTATGGCTACACCTTC
.	.	TRBV30	TRBJ1-2	CAWRPTGPLRGYTF	TGTGCCTGGAGGCCGACAGGACCTCTGAGGGGCTACACCTTC
.	TRBD1	TRBV28	TRBJ1-3	CASSPGTDGNTIYF	TGTGCCAGCAGTCCAGGGACAGATGGAAACACCATATATTTT
.	TRBD2	TRBV5-4	TRBJ2-1	CASSQDSGSKFF	TGTGCCAGCAGCCAAGATAGCGGGAGTAAGTTCTTC
.	.	TRBV13	TRBJ2-5	CASSFLIQETQYF	TGTGCCAGCAGCTTCCTAATTCAAGAGACCCAGTACTTC
.	.	TRBV9	TRBJ1-2	CASSVAGENYGYTF	TGTGCCAGCAGCGTAGCTGGGGAGAACTATGGCTACACCTTC
once	.	TRBV5-1	TRBJ1-1	CASNEGTNTEAFF	TGCGCCAGCAATGAGGGGACGAACACTGAAGCTTTCTTT
.	.	TRBV7-9	TRBJ1-1	CASSLQGNTEAFF	TGTGCCAGCAGCTTACAAGGGAACACTGAAGCTTTCTTT
few	TRBD1	TRBV11-2	TRBJ1-1	CASRSTGGTEAFF	TGTGCCAGCAGATCAACAGGGGGGACTGAAGCTTTCTTT
.	TRBD2	TRBV27	TRBJ2-2	CASRKPGLAGSGELFF	TGTGCCAGCAGAAAACCGGGACTAGCGGGATCCGGGGAGCTGTTTTTT
.	TRBD2	TRBV4-2	TRBJ2-1	CASSRETSGKYNEQFF	TGTGCCAGCAGCCGAGAGACTAGCGGTAAATACAATGAGCAGTTCTTC
.	.	TRBV19	TRBJ2-1	CASNQRIGAEQFF	TGTGCCAGTAACCAAAGAATAGGTGCTGAGCAGTTCTTC
.	TRBD1	TRBV14	TRBJ1-6	CASSQGRGASPLHF	TGTGCCAGCAGCCAAGGCAGGGGGGCCTCACCCCTCCACTTT
.	.	TRBV29-1	TRBJ1-1	CSVVGRPSGTEAFF	TGCAGCGTTGTGGGCAGGCCAAGCGGGACTGAAGCTTTCTTT
.	TRBD1	TRBV24-1	TRBJ2-7	CATSDGTGGLRQQYF	TGTGCCACCAGTGATGGTACAGGGGGCTTACGACAGCAGTACTTC
.	.	TRBV7-2	TRBJ2-7	CASSSGTALYEQYF	TGTGCCAGCAGCTCCGGGACCGCGCTGTACGAGCAGTACTTC
.	.	TRBV5-1	TRBJ2-2	CASSLGGENTGELFF	TGCGCCAGCAGCTTGGGAGGGGAGAACACCGGGGAGCTGTTTTTT
once	.	TRBV6-5	TRBJ2-7	CASRFGRLRTYEQYF	TGTGCCAGCCGTTTTGGGAGACTAAGAACCTACGAGCAGTACTTC
.	.	TRBV19	TRBJ2-1	CASSRGVEQFF	TGTGCCAGTAGTAGAGGTGTTGAGCAGTTCTTC
.	TRBD1	TRBV15	TRBJ1-3	CATSRPTGHSGNTIYF	TGTGCCACCAGCCGCCCGACAGGGCACTCTGGAAACACCATATATTTT
once	TRBD1	TRBV30	TRBJ1-2	CAWRRDRENYGYTF	TGTGCCTGGAGAAGGGACAGGGAAAACTATGGCTACACCTTC